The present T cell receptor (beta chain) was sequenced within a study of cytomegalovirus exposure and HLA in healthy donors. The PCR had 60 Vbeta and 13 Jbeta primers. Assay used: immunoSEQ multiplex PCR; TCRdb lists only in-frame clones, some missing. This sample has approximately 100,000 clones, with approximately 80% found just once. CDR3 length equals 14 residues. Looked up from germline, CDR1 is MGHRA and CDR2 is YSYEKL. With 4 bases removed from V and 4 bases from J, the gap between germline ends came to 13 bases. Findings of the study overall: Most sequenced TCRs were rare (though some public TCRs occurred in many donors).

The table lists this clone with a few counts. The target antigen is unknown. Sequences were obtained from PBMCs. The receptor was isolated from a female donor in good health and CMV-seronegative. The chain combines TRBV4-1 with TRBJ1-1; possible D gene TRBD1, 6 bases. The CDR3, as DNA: TGCGCCAGCAGCCCAACCCAGGGGAGCACTGAAGCTTTCTTT. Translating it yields CASSPTQGSTEAFF.